These 18 T cell receptor beta chains came from one sample sequenced in a study of PD-1 and CTLA-4 blockade in melanoma. Some clones are missing from TCRdb's copy, which holds only in-frame ones; the method was immunoSEQ multiplex PCR. In the table there are 15,000 to 20,000 clones, about 73% of which are singletons. Sequenced here: CD8+ T cells from peripheral blood, sampled from a patient given anti-PD-1 treatment. All receptors derive from a human donor with melanoma.

The chain links TRBV7-8 to TRBJ2-2, with D possibly matching TRBD1 (5 bases). The ends were cut back, 1 base at V and 5 bases at J, with 14 bases in the middle. The germline V gene encodes CDR1 SGHVS and CDR2 FQNEAQ. The CDR3 sequence is 16 residues long. CDR3 loop: CASSLVFFSGTGELFF. As DNA, the CDR3 is TGTGCCAGCAGCTTAGTTTTCTTCTCAGGGACCGGGGAGCTGTTTTTT.

In DNA form, the CDR3 reads TGCGCCAGCAAAACCCGGACAGGGAACACTGAAGCTTTCTTT. This translates into CASKTRTGNTEAFF. The rearrangement uses TRBV4-1 and TRBJ1-1; 7 bases agree with TRBD1. J lost 1 base, V lost 7 bases, and 6 bases had no gene match. Per germline, CDR1 MGHRA and CDR2 YSYEKL. The CDR3 covers 14 residues.

The J gene is TRBJ2-1, the V gene TRBV7-2; TRBD2 matches at 10 bases. Germline values: CDR1 SGHTA, CDR2 FQGNSA. With V trimmed by 4 bases and J by 9 bases, 15 bases remained unmatched. The CDR3 extends over 17 amino acids. The CDR3 region is CASSSTLQREGRGEQFF. CDR3 nucleotide sequence: TGTGCCAGCAGCTCGACCTTACAGCGGGAGGGCCGGGGTGAGCAGTTCTTC.

This chain uses TRBV28 with TRBJ1-1; no firm D call. Per the germline V gene, CDR1 is MDHEN and CDR2 is SYDVKM. The CDR3 consists of 15 residues. Trimming took 6 bases from V and 4 from J, leaving 18 bases between them. Written as DNA, the CDR3 is TGTGCCAGCAGCCCAGCCCAGCGAGAGGCCACTGAAGCTTTCTTT. The encoded protein is CASSPAQREATEAFF.

This clone was seen a few times. The J gene is TRBJ2-7, the V gene TRBV12-3 or TRBV12-4; D is unresolved. V was shortened by 5 bases and J by 2 bases, with 10 bases between the two germline ends. The CDR3 spans 13 residues. The CDR3 here is CASSLIAAYEQYF. The CDR3 nucleotides read TGTGCCAGCAGTCTGATAGCCGCCTACGAGCAGTACTTC.

The rearrangement links TRBV10-3 to TRBJ1-2; possible D gene TRBD1, 5 bases. The germline CDR1 and CDR2 sequences are ENHRY and SYGVKD. The germline V and J ends were trimmed by 2 bases and 6 bases, with 19 bases remaining between them. The CDR3 loop spans 16 amino acids. CDR3 residues: CAISEPRGPQNHGYTF. CDR3 bases: TGTGCCATCAGTGAGCCACGGGGACCGCAGAACCATGGCTACACCTTC.

This chain uses TRBV5-8 with TRBJ2-1; D gene unclear. Germline assignment: CDR1 SGHTS and CDR2 YDEGEE. The V end was cut by 2 bases, the J end by 7 bases, with 7 bases between. The CDR3 is 12 amino acids. The CDR3 DNA reads as TGTGCCAGCAGCTTTACTATGAATGAGCAGTTCTTC. This sequence encodes CASSFTMNEQFF.

This chain joins TRBV30 and TRBJ2-7; no clear D. This CDR3 is 11 amino acids long. The germline V and J ends were trimmed by 3 bases and 5 bases, with 8 bases remaining between them. Per germline, CDR1 GTSNPN and CDR2 SVGIG (reference sequence). The CDR3 nucleotides are TGTGCCTGGAGCGACCAGAACGAGCAGTACTTC. Translation gives CAWSDQNEQYF.

The gene calls are TRBV15 and TRBJ2-5; D is perhaps TRBD2 (6 bases). CDR3 length: 15 residues. Germline assignment: CDR1 LNHNV and CDR2 YYDKDF (reference sequence). The V and J ends lost 5 bases and 2 bases respectively, with 15 bases between them. The CDR3 bases are TGTGCCACCAGCGGCGAGGGACTGCTACAAGAGACCCAGTACTTC. It encodes CATSGEGLLQETQYF.

This chain joins TRBV6-5 and TRBJ2-1; 10 bases fit TRBD1. The CDR3 spans 16 residues. Germline lookup yields CDR1 MNHEY and CDR2 SVGAGI. J was trimmed by 4 bases and V by 2 bases; bases with no gene match: 5. CDR3 nucleotide sequence: TGTGCCAGCAGTTACGGCCGGGACAGGGGTTACAATGAGCAGTTCTTC. Its protein is CASSYGRDRGYNEQFF.

The CDR3 DNA sequence: TGTGCCAGCAGCCAATCTAGCGGGGGTGCCTACGAGCAGTACTTC. Translation gives CASSQSSGGAYEQYF. This chain connects TRBV7-6 to TRBJ2-7, with 10 bases lining up with TRBD2. The CDR3 contains 15 residues. CDR1 is SGHVS, CDR2 FNYEAQ, per germline. The J segment lost 2 bases and the V segment lost 5 bases, leaving 6 bases of the junction unmatched.

This clone was seen a handful of times. The chain employs TRBV7-9 and TRBJ1-5, with a tentative D call TRBD1 (6 bases). Germline V lookup: CDR1 SEHNR, CDR2 FQNEAQ (reference sequence). The germline V and J ends were trimmed by 1 base and 6 bases, with 7 bases remaining between them. CDR3 length: 13 amino acids. This CDR3 reads CASSLGGGQPQHF. The CDR3 DNA reads TGTGCCAGCAGCTTAGGAGGGGGTCAGCCCCAGCATTTT.

The CDR3 here is CASSLNPGPQETQYF. DNA of the CDR3: TGTGCCAGCAGCCTTAATCCCGGGCCCCAAGAGACCCAGTACTTC. The chain carries TRBV7-9 and TRBJ2-5, with D unclear. The length of the CDR3 is 15 residues. V lost 5 bases and J lost 1, with 14 bases in between. CDR1 is SEHNR and CDR2 is FQNEAQ in the germline V gene (reference sequence).

This clone was counted between two and nine times. V and J are TRBV12-5 and TRBJ1-6, with D tentatively TRBD1 (6 bases). Trimming stripped 5 bases from V and 0 bases from J, with 14 bases between. Germline V lookup: CDR1 LGHNT, CDR2 FRNRAP. The CDR3 is 17 amino acids. The DNA for the CDR3 is TGTGCTAGTGGTCCGGCCCGGACAGACTCCTATAATTCACCCCTCCACTTT. Translation: CASGPARTDSYNSPLHF.

V gene TRBV7-9 combines with J gene TRBJ1-1; a possible D gene is TRBD1 (5 bases). The CDR3 sequence is 14 residues long. In germline, CDR1 is SEHNR, CDR2 FQNEAQ (reference sequence). Trimming removed 3 bases at V and 2 bases at J, with 10 bases between. The DNA of the CDR3 is TGTGCCAGCAGCTTTGGGGGTCTCAACACTGAAGCTTTCTTT. Protein sequence: CASSFGGLNTEAFF.

The CDR3 nucleotides read TGTGCCAGCAGCTTAGGGGGCGCGGCGTCCTACGAGCAGTACTTC. Protein product: CASSLGGAASYEQYF. The V and J genes are TRBV7-9 and TRBJ2-7; D is possibly TRBD1 (5 bases). Trimming took off 1 base at V and 1 base at J, with 11 bases between the two ends. This CDR3 contains 15 residues. The germline V gene encodes CDR1 SEHNR and CDR2 FQNEAQ (reference sequence).

There are a few counts of this clone. The genes are TRBV6-5 and TRBJ1-1; D unresolved. V lost 5 bases and J 6 bases, leaving 7 bases between the germline ends. The CDR3 runs to 11 residues. The germline gives CDR1 MNHEY, CDR2 SVGAGI. DNA of the CDR3: TGTGCCAGCAGTATAGGAGCTGAAGCTTTCTTT. As protein: CASSIGAEAFF.

The rearrangement uses TRBV19 and TRBJ1-5, with a weak D call TRBD1 (5 bases). V was trimmed by 1 base and J by 1 base, leaving 5 bases between them. The CDR3 has 14 amino acids. Germline CDR1 LNHDA, CDR2 SQIVND (reference sequence). The CDR3 DNA sequence: TGTGCCAGTAGTATAGGACAGAGCAATCAGCCCCAGCATTTT. This codes for CASSIGQSNQPQHF. Combining the CDR3 with reference TRBV19 and TRBJ1-5 gives the whole variable domain DGGITQSPKYLFRKEGQNVTLSCEQNLNHDAMYWYRQDPGQGLRLIYYSQIVNDFQKGDIAEGYSVSREKKESFPLTVTSAQKNPTAFYLCASSIGQSNQPQHFGDGTRLSIL.